The 13 T cell receptor beta chains in this list originate from one sample, sequenced in a study of shared clonotypes between healthy human individuals. Using immunoSEQ multiplex PCR, the repertoire was profiled, and TCRdb retains in-frame clones only, with some absent. This repertoire shows some 2.1 million clones, 80% to 95% found once; its top ten account for 1.5% to 2%. Cells designated naive CD8 were CD45RO-negative and were positively selected for CCR7, with terminally differentiated effector memory CD45RA+ cells excluded. The specimen was naive CD8+ T cells from PBMCs. The receptors stem from a man between 18 and 29 years old in good health. Some clones in this sample may be carry-over from other donors' samples.

The gene calls are TRBV11-2 and TRBJ2-3; D is unresolved. The CDR3 is made up of 15 amino acids. The germline V gene has CDR1 SGHAT and CDR2 FQNNGV. Trimming removed 1 base from V and 5 bases from J, with 13 bases in between. DNA of the CDR3: TGTGCCAGCAGCTTAGGCGGCTCCGGGCGAGATACGCAGTATTTT. Protein sequence: CASSLGGSGRDTQYF.

J is TRBJ2-1 and V is TRBV4-1, with 7 nucleotides matching TRBD2. CDR1 is MGHRA and CDR2 is YSYEKL in the germline V gene. V gave up 4 bases and J gave up 0 bases; unmatched junction bases: 9. The CDR3 runs 17 residues. DNA for the CDR3: TGCGCCAGCAGCCCGAAGAGGGGCGGGAGCTCCTACAATGAGCAGTTCTTC. Translation gives CASSPKRGGSSYNEQFF.

The V call is TRBV27, the J call TRBJ2-3; 7 positions match TRBD2. The CDR3 runs to 14 residues. Germline-derived CDR1 and CDR2 are MNHEY and SMNVEV (reference sequence). V trimming: 4 bases; J trimming: 4 bases; junction bases outside the gene matches: 5. The CDR3 DNA is TGTGCCAGCAGTTGGGGCGGGGGTTCAGATACGCAGTATTTT. Its protein product is CASSWGGGSDTQYF.

The chain uses TRBV10-1 and TRBJ1-2, with D perhaps matching TRBD1 (5 bases). The CDR3 has 13 amino acids. Germline V lookup: CDR1 WNHNN, CDR2 SYGVQD (reference sequence). Deletions cut 8 bases from V and 4 bases from J, with 14 bases between. The CDR3 sequence is CASSDSTSYGYTF. The CDR3 DNA sequence: TGCGCCAGCTCTGACAGTACTTCCTATGGCTACACCTTC.

V gene TRBV5-1 combines with J gene TRBJ1-1; TRBD1 agrees at 7 bases. The CDR3 has 13 amino acids. The germline gives CDR1 SGHRS, CDR2 YFSETQ. V lost 2 bases to trimming and J lost 4 bases; unmatched junction nucleotides: 2. The DNA for the CDR3 is TGCGCCAGCAGCTTCTCAGGGGGCACTGAAGCTTTCTTT. Protein product: CASSFSGGTEAFF.

The rearrangement uses TRBV28 and TRBJ1-5; D is uncertain. CDR3 size: 14 residues. CDR1 and CDR2 from the germline V gene are MDHEN and SYDVKM. V lost 1 base to trimming and J lost 8 bases, with 12 bases between them. The chain's CDR3 is CASSLSEVIKPQHF. The CDR3 bases are TGTGCCAGCAGTTTATCCGAGGTAATAAAGCCCCAGCATTTT.

J is TRBJ2-7 and V is TRBV15, with D perhaps given as TRBD1 or TRBD2 (6 bases each). V lost 1 base to trimming and J lost 1 base, with 11 bases between them. Germline V gives CDR1 LNHNV, CDR2 YYDKDF (reference sequence). This CDR3 is built from 15 residues. The chain's CDR3 is CATSRGGAYSYEQYF. For the CDR3, the DNA is TGTGCCACCAGCAGAGGGGGGGCATATTCCTACGAGCAGTACTTC.

The chain employs TRBV7-2 and TRBJ2-2; 12 bases are shared with TRBD2. This CDR3 is built from 17 residues. Trimming at V came to 1 base and at J to 3 bases, leaving 3 bases not matched to a gene. Germline CDR1 and CDR2: SGHTA and FQGNSA. CDR3 sequence: CASSLVLAGGHTGELFF. The CDR3 coding sequence is TGTGCCAGCAGCTTAGTACTAGCGGGAGGACACACCGGGGAGCTGTTTTTT.

The rearrangement joins TRBV20-1 to TRBJ2-5; D unresolved. The CDR3 sequence is 10 residues long. Trimming took 7 bases from V and 3 from J, leaving 6 bases between them. The germline V gene has CDR1 DFQATT and CDR2 SNEGSKA (reference sequence). CDR3 loop: CSGGEETQYF. In DNA form, the CDR3 reads TGCAGTGGAGGAGAAGAGACCCAGTACTTC.

The chain carries TRBV29-1 and TRBJ2-7; D remains ambiguous. CDR1 and CDR2 (germline): SQVTM, ANQGSEA. This CDR3 region has 12 residues. The V and J ends lost 4 bases and 0 bases respectively, with 7 bases between them. CDR3 nucleotides: TGCAGCGTTGTGGCGGACTCCTACGAGCAGTACTTC. This translates into CSVVADSYEQYF.

The J gene is TRBJ1-5, the V gene TRBV28; D unresolved. Germline V CDR1 and CDR2: MDHEN, SYDVKM. V was pared by 8 bases and J by 7 bases, with 9 bases between. The CDR3 is 11 residues long. The CDR3 sequence is CASGSWQPQHF. The DNA of the CDR3 is TGTGCCAGCGGGAGTTGGCAGCCCCAGCATTTT.

This chain uses TRBV19 with TRBJ2-7; TRBD2 matches at 12 bases. Germline V gene data show CDR1 as LNHDA and CDR2 as SQIVND (reference sequence). With V trimmed by 4 bases and J by 3 bases, 10 bases remained unmatched. There are 17 residues in the CDR3. CDR3 protein: CASSTGLAGDPYYEQYF. The CDR3 DNA follows: TGTGCCAGTAGTACGGGACTAGCGGGCGATCCCTACTACGAGCAGTACTTC.

V usage is TRBV28 and J usage is TRBJ1-2; no definite D call. Trimming took off 6 bases at V and 1 base at J, with 9 bases between the two ends. This CDR3 has 13 residues. CDR1 MDHEN and CDR2 SYDVKM come from the germline V gene. The CDR3 bases are TGTGCCAGCAGCGGCAATATTAACTATGGCTACACCTTC. Its translation: CASSGNINYGYTF.